This T cell receptor (beta chain) originates from a study of T cells in localized non-small cell lung cancer. Study-wide points: Within adjacent lung there appeared a median roughly 60 of the top 100 tumor clones. Adjacent uninvolved lung had the highest clonality, suggesting focused antigen responses.

Trimming cost V 0 bases and J 7 bases, with 14 bases left between them. Germline loops: CDR1 SGHRS, CDR2 YFSETQ. This CDR3 is 16 amino acids long. Here immunoSEQ multiplex PCR was the method, and the copy in TCRdb shows in-frame clones only, minus some. The table records some 51,000 clones, 86% of them present only once. About this clone itself: Antigen specificity is unknown.

This chain uses TRBV5-1 with TRBJ1-6; possible D gene TRBD1, 6 bases. This sequence originates from a woman between 40 and 69 years old with stage I lung adenocarcinoma. The sample consisted of peripheral blood, taken before any cancer treatment. For the CDR3, the DNA is TGCGCCAGCAGCTTGGATTTCGGCACAGGGAATTCACCCCTCCACTTT. It specifies CASSLDFGTGNSPLHF.